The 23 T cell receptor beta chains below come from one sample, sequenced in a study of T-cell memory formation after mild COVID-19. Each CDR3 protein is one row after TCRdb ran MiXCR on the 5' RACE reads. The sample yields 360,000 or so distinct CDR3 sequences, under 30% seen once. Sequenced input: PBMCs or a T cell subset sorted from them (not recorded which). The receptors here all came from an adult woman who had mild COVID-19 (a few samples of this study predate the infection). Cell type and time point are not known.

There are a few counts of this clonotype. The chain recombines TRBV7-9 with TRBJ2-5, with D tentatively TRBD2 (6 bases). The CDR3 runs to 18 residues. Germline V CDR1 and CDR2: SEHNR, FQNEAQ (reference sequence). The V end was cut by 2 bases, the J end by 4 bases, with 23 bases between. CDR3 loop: CASSLYKGRTPRGETQYF. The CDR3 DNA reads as TGTGCCAGCAGCTTATATAAAGGGAGGACCCCGCGGGGAGAGACCCAGTACTTC.

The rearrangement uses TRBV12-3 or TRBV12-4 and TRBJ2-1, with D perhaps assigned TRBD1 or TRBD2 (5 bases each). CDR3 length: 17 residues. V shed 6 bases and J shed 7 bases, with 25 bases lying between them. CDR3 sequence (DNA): TGTGCCAGCAGCCAAGAGGGGTGGGGGAGTCCCTCTAATGAGCAGTTCTTC. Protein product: CASSQEGWGSPSNEQFF.

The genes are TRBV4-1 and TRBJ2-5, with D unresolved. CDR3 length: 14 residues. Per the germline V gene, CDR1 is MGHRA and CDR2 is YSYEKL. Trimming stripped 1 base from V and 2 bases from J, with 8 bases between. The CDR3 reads CASSQGAGQETQYF. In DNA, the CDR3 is TGCGCCAGCAGCCAAGGTGCAGGACAAGAGACCCAGTACTTC.

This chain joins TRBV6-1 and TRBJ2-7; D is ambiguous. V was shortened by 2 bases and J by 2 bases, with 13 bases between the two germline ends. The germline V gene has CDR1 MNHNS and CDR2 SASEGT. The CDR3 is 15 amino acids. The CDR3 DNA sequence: TGTGCCAGCAGTGAAAAACCGTACCCCCCCTACGAGCAGTACTTC. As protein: CASSEKPYPPYEQYF.

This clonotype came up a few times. The CDR3 loop is CASRSGGRTDTQYF. In DNA form, the CDR3 reads TGTGCCAGCAGGAGCGGGGGGCGCACAGATACGCAGTATTTT. The gene calls are TRBV12-3 or TRBV12-4 and TRBJ2-3, with 9 positions matching TRBD2. The CDR3 spans 14 residues. The trim removed 6 bases at V and 1 base at J, leaving 2 bases unmatched.

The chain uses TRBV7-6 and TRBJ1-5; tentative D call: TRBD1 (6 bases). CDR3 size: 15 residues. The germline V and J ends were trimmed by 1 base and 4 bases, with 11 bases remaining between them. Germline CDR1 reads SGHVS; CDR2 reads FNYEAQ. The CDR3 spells CASSLEGTRNQPQHF. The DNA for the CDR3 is TGTGCCAGCAGCTTAGAAGGGACACGTAATCAGCCCCAGCATTTT.

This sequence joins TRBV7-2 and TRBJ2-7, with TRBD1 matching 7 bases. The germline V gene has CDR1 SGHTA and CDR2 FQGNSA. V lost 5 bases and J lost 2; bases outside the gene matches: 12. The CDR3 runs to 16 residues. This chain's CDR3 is CASSPTRDSRTYEQYF. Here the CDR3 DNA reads TGTGCCAGCAGCCCCACTCGGGACAGCCGAACCTACGAGCAGTACTTC.

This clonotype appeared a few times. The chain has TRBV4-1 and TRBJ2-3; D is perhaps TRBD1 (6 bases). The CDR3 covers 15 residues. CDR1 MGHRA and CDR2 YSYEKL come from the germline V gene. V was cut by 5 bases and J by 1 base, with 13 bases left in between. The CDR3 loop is CASSWSAGGTDTQYF. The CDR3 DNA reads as TGCGCCAGCAGCTGGTCGGCAGGGGGCACAGATACGCAGTATTTT.

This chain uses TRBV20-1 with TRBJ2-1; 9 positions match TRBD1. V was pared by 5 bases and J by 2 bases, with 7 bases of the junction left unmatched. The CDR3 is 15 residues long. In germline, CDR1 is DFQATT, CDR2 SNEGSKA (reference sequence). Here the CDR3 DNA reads TGCAGTGCTCTGTGGACAGGGGCACCCTACAATGAGCAGTTCTTC. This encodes CSALWTGAPYNEQFF.

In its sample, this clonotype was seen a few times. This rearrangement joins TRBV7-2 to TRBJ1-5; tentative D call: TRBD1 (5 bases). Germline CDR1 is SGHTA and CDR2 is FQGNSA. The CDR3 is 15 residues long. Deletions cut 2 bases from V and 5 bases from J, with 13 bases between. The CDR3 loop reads CASSLRSGRDQPQHF. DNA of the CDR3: TGTGCCAGCAGCTTACGGTCAGGGCGAGATCAGCCCCAGCATTTT.

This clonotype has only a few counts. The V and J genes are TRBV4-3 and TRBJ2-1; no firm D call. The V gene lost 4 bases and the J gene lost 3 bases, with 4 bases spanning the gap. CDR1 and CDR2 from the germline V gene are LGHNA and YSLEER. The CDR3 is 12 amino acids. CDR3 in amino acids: CASSLYYNEQFF. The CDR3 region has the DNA TGCGCCAGCAGCCTTTACTACAATGAGCAGTTCTTC.

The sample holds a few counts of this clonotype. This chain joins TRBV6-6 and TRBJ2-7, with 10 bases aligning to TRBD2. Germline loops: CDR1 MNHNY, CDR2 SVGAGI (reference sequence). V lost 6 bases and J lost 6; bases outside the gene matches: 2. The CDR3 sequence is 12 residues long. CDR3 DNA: TGTGCCAGCAGGGTAGCGGGAGGCGAGCAGTACTTC. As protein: CASRVAGGEQYF.

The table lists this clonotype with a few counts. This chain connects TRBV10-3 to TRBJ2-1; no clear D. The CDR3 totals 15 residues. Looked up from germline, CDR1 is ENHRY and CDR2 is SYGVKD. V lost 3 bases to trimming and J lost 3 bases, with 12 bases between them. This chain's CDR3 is CAISDSNRFYNEQFF. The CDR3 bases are TGTGCCATCAGTGACTCTAACAGATTCTACAATGAGCAGTTCTTC.

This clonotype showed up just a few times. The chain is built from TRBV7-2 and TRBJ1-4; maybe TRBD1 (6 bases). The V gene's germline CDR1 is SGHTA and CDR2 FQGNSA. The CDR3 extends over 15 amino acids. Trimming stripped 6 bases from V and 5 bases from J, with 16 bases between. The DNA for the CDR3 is TGTGCCAGCAGTCTAATGTCCACAGGGAATGAAAAACTGTTTTTT. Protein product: CASSLMSTGNEKLFF.

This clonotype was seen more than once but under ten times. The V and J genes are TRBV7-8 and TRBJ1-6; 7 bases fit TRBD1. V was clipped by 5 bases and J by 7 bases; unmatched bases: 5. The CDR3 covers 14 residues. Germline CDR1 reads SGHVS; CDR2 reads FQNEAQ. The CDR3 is CASSHRQGNSPLHF. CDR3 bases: TGTGCCAGCAGCCACCGACAGGGCAATTCACCCCTCCACTTT.

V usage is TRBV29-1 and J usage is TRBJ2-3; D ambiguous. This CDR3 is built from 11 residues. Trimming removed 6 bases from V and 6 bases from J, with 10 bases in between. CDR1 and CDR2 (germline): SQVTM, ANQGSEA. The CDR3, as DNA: TGCAGCGTGAGCACTATGGATACGCAGTATTTT. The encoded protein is CSVSTMDTQYF.

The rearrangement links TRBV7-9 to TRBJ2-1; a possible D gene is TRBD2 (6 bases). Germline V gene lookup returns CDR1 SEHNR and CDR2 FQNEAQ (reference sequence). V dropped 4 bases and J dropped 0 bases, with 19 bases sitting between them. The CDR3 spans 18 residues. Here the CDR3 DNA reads TGTGCCAGCAGCTCCAGAGGGGAGCGGGCGAGCTCCTACAATGAGCAGTTCTTC. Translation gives CASSSRGERASSYNEQFF. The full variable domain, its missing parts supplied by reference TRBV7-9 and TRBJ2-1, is DTGVSQNPRHKITKRGQNVTFRCDPISEHNRLYWYRQTLGQGPEFLTYFQNEAQLEKSRLLSDRFSAERPKGSFSTLEIQRTEQGDSAMYLCASSSRGERASSYNEQFFGPGTRLTVL.

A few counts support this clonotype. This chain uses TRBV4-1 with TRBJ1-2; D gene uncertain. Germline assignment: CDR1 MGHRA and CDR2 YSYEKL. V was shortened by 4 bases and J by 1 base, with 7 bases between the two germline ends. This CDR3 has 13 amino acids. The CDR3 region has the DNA TGCGCCAGCAGCCCCGGGGTTAACTATGGCTACACCTTC. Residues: CASSPGVNYGYTF.

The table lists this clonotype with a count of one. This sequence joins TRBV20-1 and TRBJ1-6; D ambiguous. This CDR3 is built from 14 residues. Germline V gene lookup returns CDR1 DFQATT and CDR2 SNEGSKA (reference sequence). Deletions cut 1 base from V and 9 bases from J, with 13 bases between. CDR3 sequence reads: CSARVSQISSPLHF. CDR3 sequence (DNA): TGCAGTGCTAGAGTTAGTCAGATTTCTTCACCCCTCCACTTT.

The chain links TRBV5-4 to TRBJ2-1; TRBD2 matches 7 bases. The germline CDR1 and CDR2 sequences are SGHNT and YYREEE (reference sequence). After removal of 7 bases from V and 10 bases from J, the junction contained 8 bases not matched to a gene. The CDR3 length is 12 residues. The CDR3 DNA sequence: TGTGCCAGCCGGCGGATGGGACTAGAGCAGTTCTTC. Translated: CASRRMGLEQFF.

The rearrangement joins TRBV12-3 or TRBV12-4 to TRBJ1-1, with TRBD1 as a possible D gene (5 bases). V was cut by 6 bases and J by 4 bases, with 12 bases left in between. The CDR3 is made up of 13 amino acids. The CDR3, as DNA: TGTGCCAGCAGGGGACCTGAAGGCACTGAAGCTTTCTTT. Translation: CASRGPEGTEAFF.

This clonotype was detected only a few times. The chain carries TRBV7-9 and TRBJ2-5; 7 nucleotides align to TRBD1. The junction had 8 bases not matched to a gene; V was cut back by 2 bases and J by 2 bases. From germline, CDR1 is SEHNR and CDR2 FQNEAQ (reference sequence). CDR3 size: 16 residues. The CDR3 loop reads CASSLRGGEYQETQYF. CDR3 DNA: TGTGCCAGCAGCTTACGAGGGGGCGAATATCAAGAGACCCAGTACTTC. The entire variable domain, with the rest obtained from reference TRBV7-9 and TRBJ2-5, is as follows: DTGVSQNPRHKITKRGQNVTFRCDPISEHNRLYWYRQTLGQGPEFLTYFQNEAQLEKSRLLSDRFSAERPKGSFSTLEIQRTEQGDSAMYLCASSLRGGEYQETQYFGPGTRLLVL.

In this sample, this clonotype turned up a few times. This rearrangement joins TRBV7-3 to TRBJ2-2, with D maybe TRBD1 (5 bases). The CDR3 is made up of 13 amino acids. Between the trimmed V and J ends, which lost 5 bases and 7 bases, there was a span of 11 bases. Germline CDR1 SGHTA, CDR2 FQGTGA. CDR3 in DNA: TGTGCCAGCAGCAGGGGCCTAAGCGGGGAGCTGTTTTTT. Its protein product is CASSRGLSGELFF.